Below are 21 T cell receptor beta chains sequenced from a single sample in a study of T cell responses to AZD1222 COVID-19 vaccine. Clones were sequenced by immunoSEQ multiplex PCR, and TCRdb holds only the in-frame ones, with some missing. Counted here are tens of thousands of clones, 89% occurring once; the ten biggest clones make up about 28%. This specimen was peripheral blood, taken 28 days after the second AZD1222 dose. These receptors were obtained from an adult who received the AZD1222 COVID-19 vaccine.

This chain links TRBV3-1 (or the pseudogene TRBV3-2) with TRBJ1-1, with a possible D match to TRBD1 (5 bases). CDR3 size: 14 residues. Germline loops: CDR1 LGHDT, CDR2 YNNKEL (reference sequence). The V gene lost 0 bases and the J gene lost 3 bases, with 8 bases spanning the gap. CDR3 coding DNA: TGTGCCAGCAGCCAAGACAACAGGCACACTGAAGCTTTCTTT. It specifies CASSQDNRHTEAFF.

V usage is TRBV19 and J usage is TRBJ1-5, with D tentatively TRBD1 (5 bases). CDR3 size: 15 residues. V lost 3 bases to trimming and J lost 7 bases, with 16 bases between them. Germline V gene data show CDR1 as LNHDA and CDR2 as SQIVND (reference sequence). CDR3 coding DNA: TGTGCCAGTAGTATCGCAGGGCCCCGTTTCCAGCCCCAGCATTTT. It encodes CASSIAGPRFQPQHF.

The rearrangement links TRBV11-2 to TRBJ2-7; D gene uncertain. Germline V CDR1 and CDR2: SGHAT, FQNNGV. V was shortened by 2 bases and J by 6 bases, with 14 bases between the two germline ends. This CDR3 is 14 amino acids long. The CDR3 loop is CASSLRLDAVEQYF. The CDR3 DNA is TGTGCCAGCAGCTTAAGGCTAGACGCGGTCGAGCAGTACTTC.

This chain uses TRBV3-1 (or the pseudogene TRBV3-2) with TRBJ2-3, with D possibly being TRBD2 (5 bases). CDR1 is LGHDT and CDR2 is YNNKEL in the germline V gene (reference sequence). The CDR3 has 17 residues. V was shortened by 0 bases and J by 2 bases, with 15 bases between the two germline ends. CDR3 in amino acids: CASSQDRGNRLTDTQYF. DNA of the CDR3: TGTGCCAGCAGCCAAGATCGGGGAAACCGCCTCACAGATACGCAGTATTTT.

This rearrangement joins TRBV2 to TRBJ2-7; D unclear. Trimming left V 5 bases short and J 4 bases short, with 3 bases between. CDR1 is SNHLY and CDR2 is FYNNEI in the germline V gene. CDR3 length equals 10 residues. In DNA, the CDR3 is TGTGCCAGCAGTACTTACGAGCAGTACTTC. Its translation is CASSTYEQYF.

The chain employs TRBV7-9 and TRBJ2-1, with 8 bases fitting TRBD2. V trimming: 4 bases; J trimming: 5 bases; junction bases outside the gene matches: 7. The CDR3 has 15 residues. Germline CDR1 is SEHNR and CDR2 is FQNEAQ (reference sequence). CDR3 nucleotide sequence: TGTGCCAGCAGCTCCTCGACTAGCGTTAACAATGAGCAGTTCTTC. Translated: CASSSSTSVNNEQFF.

The V call is TRBV6-5, the J call TRBJ2-7; D gene unclear. From germline, CDR1 is MNHEY and CDR2 SVGAGI. The CDR3 totals 14 residues. V was pared by 5 bases and J by 6 bases, with 17 bases between. CDR3 amino acids: CASSLARAITEQYF. The CDR3 region has the DNA TGTGCCAGCAGTCTTGCCCGGGCGATAACCGAGCAGTACTTC.

This sequence joins TRBV4-3 and TRBJ2-1; possible D gene TRBD2, 6 bases. The germline CDR1 and CDR2 sequences are LGHNA and YSLEER. The length of the CDR3 is 15 residues. V dropped 0 bases and J dropped 3 bases, with 9 bases sitting between them. The CDR3: CASSQDRDFYNEQFF. The CDR3 DNA reads TGCGCCAGCAGCCAAGACCGGGACTTCTACAATGAGCAGTTCTTC.

In its sample, this clone was seen once. This chain links TRBV20-1 with TRBJ2-5; D uncertain. Germline CDR1 and CDR2: DFQATT and SNEGSKA (reference sequence). The CDR3 contains 10 residues. The germline V and J ends were trimmed by 7 bases and 5 bases, with 8 bases remaining between them. The DNA of the CDR3 is TGCAGTGGGAAGGGTGAGACCCAGTACTTC. Its protein is CSGKGETQYF.

CDR3 coding DNA: TGTGCCAGCAGCCAAGTTGTCAGGTGGGGCGGGAGTTCACCCCTCCACTTT. This translates into CASSQVVRWGGSSPLHF. The rearrangement joins TRBV3-1 (or the pseudogene TRBV3-2) to TRBJ1-6; a possible D gene is TRBD1 (5 bases). Germline V lookup: CDR1 LGHDT, CDR2 YNNKEL (reference sequence). V lost 1 base, J lost 9 bases, and 19 bases lay in between. The CDR3 extends over 17 amino acids.

The CDR3, as DNA: TGTGCCAGCAGTTTATGGGGAAACCCAACTAATGAAAAACTGTTTTTT. Encoded protein: CASSLWGNPTNEKLFF. The chain combines TRBV27 with TRBJ1-4; D not certain. This CDR3 has 16 amino acids. Deletions cut 1 base from V and 0 bases from J, with 9 bases between. Germline CDR1 reads MNHEY; CDR2 reads SMNVEV (reference sequence).

The rearrangement links TRBV21-1 to TRBJ2-1. TRBV21-1 is a pseudogene segment. The CDR3 is made up of 13 amino acids. CDR3 loop: CATRRWVGNEQFF. As DNA, the CDR3 is TGTGCCACGCGTCGGTGGGTTGGAAATGAGCAGTTCTTC.

The genes are TRBV18 and TRBJ2-2; unclear D gene. Germline-derived CDR1 and CDR2 are KGHSH and LQKENI. V lost 3 bases and J 6 bases, leaving 8 bases between the germline ends. This CDR3 comprises 13 residues. Here the CDR3 DNA reads TGTGCCAGCTCACCGTCAGAGTCCGGGGAGCTGTTTTTT. This codes for CASSPSESGELFF.

This clone was recorded a few times. V usage is TRBV27 and J usage is TRBJ2-1; unclear D gene. CDR1 is MNHEY and CDR2 is SMNVEV in the germline V gene (reference sequence). Trimming pared 10 bases from V and 5 bases from J, leaving 15 bases between. The CDR3 has 13 amino acids. CDR3 amino acids: CATIRDNHNEQFF. The CDR3 coding sequence is TGTGCCACCATCCGAGACAACCACAATGAGCAGTTCTTC.

The rearrangement uses TRBV5-1 and TRBJ2-7; 10 bases are shared with TRBD1. The J segment lost 2 bases and the V segment lost 5 bases, leaving 10 bases of the junction unmatched. The germline V gene encodes CDR1 SGHRS and CDR2 YFSETQ. The CDR3 loop spans 16 amino acids. As DNA, the CDR3 is TGCGCCAGCAGTATACTCCCGGGACAGGGGACCTACGAGCAGTACTTC. Protein sequence: CASSILPGQGTYEQYF.

The rearrangement uses TRBV5-1 and TRBJ2-7, with a possible D match to TRBD1 (6 bases). Trimming left V 4 bases short and J 2 bases short, with 13 bases between. CDR1 SGHRS and CDR2 YFSETQ come from the germline V gene. The CDR3 has 14 amino acids. Here the CDR3 reads CASSTQGQAYEQYF. The CDR3 nucleotides read TGCGCCAGCAGCACCCAGGGACAAGCCTACGAGCAGTACTTC.

V is TRBV10-3 and J is TRBJ2-6; 7 bases are shared with TRBD1. Germline CDR1 is ENHRY and CDR2 is SYGVKD. The V gene end was trimmed by 4 bases and the J gene end by 0 bases; junction bases not matched to a gene: 9. This CDR3 region has 18 residues. Written as DNA, the CDR3 is TGTGCCATCAGTGTCCTACAAGGGGGCGACTCTGGGGCCAACGTCCTGACTTTC. Amino acid sequence: CAISVLQGGDSGANVLTF.

This clone has a single count. The chain carries TRBV7-2 and TRBJ1-6; D remains unclear. The CDR3 has 15 residues. V lost 5 bases, J lost 0 bases, and 8 bases lay in between. The germline V gene has CDR1 SGHTA and CDR2 FQGNSA. The CDR3 nucleotides read TGTGCCAGCAGCCCCCAGAGCTCCTATAATTCACCCCTCCACTTT. This gives the protein CASSPQSSYNSPLHF. Drawing the rest from reference TRBV7-2 and TRBJ1-6, the complete variable domain is GAGVSQSPSNKVTEKGKDVELRCDPISGHTALYWYRQSLGQGLEFLIYFQGNSAPDKSGLPSDRFSAERTGGSVSTLTIQRTQQEDSAVYLCASSPQSSYNSPLHFGNGTRLTVT.

V is TRBV3-1 (or the pseudogene TRBV3-2) and J is TRBJ1-2; TRBD1 aligns across 9 bases. The CDR3 spans 15 residues. Germline CDR1 is LGHDT and CDR2 is YNNKEL (reference sequence). V dropped 10 bases and J dropped 7; count of bases not matched to a gene: 16. CDR3: CATENSAGTGFGYTF. The CDR3 DNA follows: TGTGCCACCGAGAATAGTGCCGGGACAGGGTTTGGCTACACCTTC.

This clone has a single count. V usage is TRBV28 and J usage is TRBJ2-7; D is unclear. The CDR3 has 13 residues. The V gene lost 3 bases and the J gene lost 3 bases, with 9 bases spanning the gap. CDR1 and CDR2 (germline): MDHEN, SYDVKM. CDR3 region: CASSLGGVYEQYF. The DNA of the CDR3 is TGTGCCAGCAGTTTGGGCGGAGTCTACGAGCAGTACTTC.

The chain is built from TRBV11-2 and TRBJ1-1; no clear D gene. The germline V and J ends were trimmed by 4 bases and 3 bases, with 9 bases remaining between them. The CDR3 has 13 residues. In germline, CDR1 is SGHAT, CDR2 FQNNGV. CDR3 bases: TGTGCCAGCAGCTCCAGCTGGGACACTGAAGCTTTCTTT. Its translation is CASSSSWDTEAFF.